These 11 T cell receptor beta chains were all obtained from the same sample, sequenced in a study of graft-versus-host responses after intestinal transplantation. No antigens are known for them. Profiling relied on immunoSEQ multiplex PCR, and the TCRdb table lists in-frame clones only, not all of them. The sample lists tens of thousands of clones, around nine tenths occurring once. The source material was unstimulated CD8+ T cells sorted from spleen or lymph node cells, sampled before intestinal transplant. The origin of the receptors is a human donor who received an intestinal transplant.

The chain recombines TRBV4-1 with TRBJ2-7; D remains ambiguous. Trimming shortened V by 5 bases and J by 5 bases, and 10 bases separated the two germline ends. Germline V gives CDR1 MGHRA, CDR2 YSYEKL. The CDR3 length is 12 residues. CDR3 sequence reads: CASSSHQDEQYF. The CDR3 nucleotides are TGCGCCAGCAGCTCACATCAGGACGAGCAGTACTTC.

This rearrangement joins TRBV6-5 to TRBJ1-1, with D tentatively TRBD1 (5 bases). This CDR3 region has 13 residues. Germline loops: CDR1 MNHEY, CDR2 SVGAGI. Trimming took 1 base from V and 3 from J, leaving 6 bases between them. CDR3 amino acids: CASSYWGHTEAFF. For the CDR3, the DNA is TGTGCCAGCAGTTACTGGGGACACACTGAAGCTTTCTTT.

J is TRBJ2-1 and V is TRBV5-6; D may be TRBD1 (6 bases). V was trimmed by 6 bases and J by 2 bases, leaving 12 bases between them. Germline V CDR1 and CDR2: SGHDT, YYEEEE. There are 14 residues in the CDR3. DNA of the CDR3: TGTGCCAGCAATTCACAGGGTGCCTACAATGAGCAGTTCTTC. Protein sequence: CASNSQGAYNEQFF.

This chain links TRBV5-6 with TRBJ1-6, with TRBD1 identical over 11 bases. J was trimmed by 9 bases and V by 6 bases; bases with no gene match: 8. This CDR3 comprises 15 residues. Germline V gene sequence: CDR1 SGHDT, CDR2 YYEEEE. CDR3 bases: TGTGCCAGCATTAGGTCTGGGACAGGGGGTTCACCCCTCCACTTT. Protein sequence: CASIRSGTGGSPLHF.

V is TRBV19 and J is TRBJ1-2, with TRBD1 matching 7 bases. V dropped 3 bases and J dropped 6; count of bases not matched to a gene: 7. The CDR3 extends over 14 amino acids. Germline lookup yields CDR1 LNHDA and CDR2 SQIVND (reference sequence). DNA for the CDR3: TGTGCCAGTAGTATTCCGACAGGGTATAATGGCTACACCTTC. Its translation is CASSIPTGYNGYTF.

This clone was detected a few times. The chain is built from TRBV6-1 and TRBJ1-3; 9 bases line up with TRBD1. This CDR3 contains 14 residues. V was pared by 6 bases and J by 2 bases, with 2 bases of the junction left unmatched. CDR1 MNHNS and CDR2 SASEGT come from the germline V gene. For the CDR3, the DNA is TGTGCCAGCAGGGGGACAGGGACTGGAAACACCATATATTTT. Its protein is CASRGTGTGNTIYF.

The chain couples TRBV27 to TRBJ1-5; possibly TRBD1 for D (5 bases). The CDR3 is 16 residues long. V was pared by 1 base and J by 0 bases, with 10 bases between. Germline V gives CDR1 MNHEY, CDR2 SMNVEV (reference sequence). The CDR3 DNA follows: TGTGCCAGCAGTTTATGGGGGGGAAATAGCAATCAGCCCCAGCATTTT. It yields the protein CASSLWGGNSNQPQHF.

V and J are TRBV6-1 and TRBJ2-7; TRBD2 agrees at 9 bases. The CDR3 runs to 14 residues. The V and J ends lost 6 bases and 5 bases, in that order; junction bases with no gene match: 8. Germline CDR1 and CDR2: MNHNS and SASEGT. The CDR3 loop is CASRPGLASHEQYF. The CDR3 DNA reads TGTGCCAGCAGGCCGGGACTAGCTTCCCACGAGCAGTACTTC.

The chain carries TRBV27 and TRBJ2-7; weak D call: TRBD2 (7 bases). V gave up 3 bases and J gave up 4 bases, with 16 bases separating them. This CDR3 comprises 15 residues. Germline V gene lookup returns CDR1 MNHEY and CDR2 SMNVEV (reference sequence). CDR3 DNA: TGTGCCAGCAGTTTCCGCGGGGGACAAGCTTACGAGCAGTACTTC. Its protein product is CASSFRGGQAYEQYF.

This chain connects TRBV11-2 to TRBJ1-6; D gene unclear. Trimming stripped 0 bases from V and 10 bases from J, with 1 base between. CDR3 size: 11 residues. Germline V gives CDR1 SGHAT, CDR2 FQNNGV. CDR3 protein: CASSLESPLHF. CDR3 DNA: TGTGCCAGCAGCTTAGAGTCACCCCTCCACTTT.

The chain recombines TRBV7-6 with TRBJ2-7, with 9 bases fitting TRBD1. This CDR3 contains 14 residues. Germline V gene lookup returns CDR1 SGHVS and CDR2 FNYEAQ. The trim removed 3 bases at V and 2 bases at J, leaving 2 bases unmatched. CDR3 DNA sequence: TGTGCCAGCAGCTTTGGGACAGGGACCTACGAGCAGTACTTC. Residues: CASSFGTGTYEQYF.